The clone carrying this TCR beta chain was found a few times. The antigen remains undetermined. These data belong to a study of cytomegalovirus exposure and HLA in healthy donors. Regarding the study as a whole: It was reportedly the case that the classifier diagnosed cytomegalovirus status with high specificity and sensitivity. Analyses of presence and absence presupposed an approximately uniform sequencing depth across donors.

The PCR employed 60 Vbeta primers together with 13 Jbeta primers. Sequenced by immunoSEQ multiplex PCR; TCRdb stores in-frame clones only, minus some. The profile shows roughly 150,000 clones, about 75% of them singletons. The CDR3 runs to 16 residues. Germline V gene lookup returns CDR1 SGHRS and CDR2 YFSETQ. Trimming at V came to 5 bases and at J to 1 base, leaving 8 bases not matched to a gene. J is TRBJ1-1 and V is TRBV5-1; 10 bases fit TRBD1. The origin of this receptor is a man aged 18 to 29 in good health and CMV-seropositive. Material: PBMCs. CDR3 in DNA: TGCGCCAGCAGGCCAGGACAGGGGGTGAAGAACACTGAAGCTTTCTTT. It translates to CASRPGQGVKNTEAFF.